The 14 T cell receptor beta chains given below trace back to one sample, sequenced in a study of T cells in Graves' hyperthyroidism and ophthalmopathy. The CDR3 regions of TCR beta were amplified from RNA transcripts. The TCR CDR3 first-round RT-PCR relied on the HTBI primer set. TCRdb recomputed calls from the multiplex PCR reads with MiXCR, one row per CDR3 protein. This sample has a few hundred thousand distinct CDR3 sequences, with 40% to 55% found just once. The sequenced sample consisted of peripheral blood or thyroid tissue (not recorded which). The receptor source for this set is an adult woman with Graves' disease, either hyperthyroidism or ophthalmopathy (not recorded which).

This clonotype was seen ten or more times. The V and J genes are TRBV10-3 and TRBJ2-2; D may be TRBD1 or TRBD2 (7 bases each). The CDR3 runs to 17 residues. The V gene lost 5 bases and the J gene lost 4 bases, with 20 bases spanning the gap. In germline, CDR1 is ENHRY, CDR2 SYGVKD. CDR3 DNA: TGTGCCATCAGTCCTAGGGGGGGACAGACTACCACCGGGGAGCTGTTTTTT. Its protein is CAISPRGGQTTTGELFF.

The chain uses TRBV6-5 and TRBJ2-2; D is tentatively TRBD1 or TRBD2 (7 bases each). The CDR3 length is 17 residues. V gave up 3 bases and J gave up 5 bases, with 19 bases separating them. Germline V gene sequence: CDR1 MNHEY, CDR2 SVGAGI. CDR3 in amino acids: CASSYPRGRARTGELFF. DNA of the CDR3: TGTGCCAGCAGTTATCCCAGGGGGAGGGCCCGGACCGGGGAGCTGTTTTTT.

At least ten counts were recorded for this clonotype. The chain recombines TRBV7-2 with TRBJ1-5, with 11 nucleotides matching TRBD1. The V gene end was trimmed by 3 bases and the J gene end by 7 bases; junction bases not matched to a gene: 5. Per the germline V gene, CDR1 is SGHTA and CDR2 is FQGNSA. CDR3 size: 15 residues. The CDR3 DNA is TGTGCCAGCAGCTTCAGACGGGACAGGGGGCAGCCCCAGCATTTT. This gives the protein CASSFRRDRGQPQHF.

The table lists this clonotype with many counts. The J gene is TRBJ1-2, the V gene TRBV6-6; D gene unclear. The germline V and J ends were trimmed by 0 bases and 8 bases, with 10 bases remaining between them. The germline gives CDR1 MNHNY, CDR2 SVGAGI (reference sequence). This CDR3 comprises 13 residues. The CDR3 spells CASSYSKGEGYTF. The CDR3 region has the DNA TGTGCCAGCAGTTACTCGAAGGGAGAGGGCTACACCTTC.

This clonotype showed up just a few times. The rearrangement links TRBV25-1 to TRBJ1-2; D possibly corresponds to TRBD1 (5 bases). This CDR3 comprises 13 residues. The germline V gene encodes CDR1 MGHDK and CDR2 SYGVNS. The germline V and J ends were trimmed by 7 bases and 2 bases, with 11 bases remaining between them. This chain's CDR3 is CASTTRENYGYTF. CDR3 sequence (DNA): TGTGCCAGCACGACCAGGGAGAACTATGGCTACACCTTC.

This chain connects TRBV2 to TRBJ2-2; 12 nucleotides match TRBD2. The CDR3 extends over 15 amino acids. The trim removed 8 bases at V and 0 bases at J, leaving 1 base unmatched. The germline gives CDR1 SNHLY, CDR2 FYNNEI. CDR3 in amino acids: CASRTSGANTGELFF. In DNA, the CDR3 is TGTGCCAGCCGGACTAGCGGGGCGAACACCGGGGAGCTGTTTTTT.

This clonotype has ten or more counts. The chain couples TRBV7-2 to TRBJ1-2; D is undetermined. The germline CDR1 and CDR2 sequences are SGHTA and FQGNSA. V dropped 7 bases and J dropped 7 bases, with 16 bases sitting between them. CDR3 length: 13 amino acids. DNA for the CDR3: TGTGCCAGCACCCCCTGGTTTGTTCCTGGCTACACCTTC. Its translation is CASTPWFVPGYTF.

The CDR3 coding sequence is TGTGCCAGCGCCGAGGGAAGGTATCAGCCCCAGCATTTT. It encodes CASAEGRYQPQHF. The V call is TRBV2, the J call TRBJ1-5; no clear D. With 8 bases removed from V and 5 bases from J, the gap between germline ends came to 13 bases. Per germline, CDR1 SNHLY and CDR2 FYNNEI. The CDR3 consists of 13 residues.

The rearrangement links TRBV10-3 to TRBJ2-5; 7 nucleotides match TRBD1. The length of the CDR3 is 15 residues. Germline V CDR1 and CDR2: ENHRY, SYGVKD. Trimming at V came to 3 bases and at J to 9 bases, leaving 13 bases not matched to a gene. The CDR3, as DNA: TGTGCCATCAGTGACCCCGGGACAGACAATCAGCCCCAGTACTTC. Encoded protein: CAISDPGTDNQPQYF.

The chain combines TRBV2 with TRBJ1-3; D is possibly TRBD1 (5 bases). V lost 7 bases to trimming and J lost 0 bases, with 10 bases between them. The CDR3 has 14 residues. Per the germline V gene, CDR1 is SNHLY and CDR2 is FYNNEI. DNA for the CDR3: TGTGCCAGCACCTACGACAGCTCTGGAAACACCATATATTTT. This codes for CASTYDSSGNTIYF.

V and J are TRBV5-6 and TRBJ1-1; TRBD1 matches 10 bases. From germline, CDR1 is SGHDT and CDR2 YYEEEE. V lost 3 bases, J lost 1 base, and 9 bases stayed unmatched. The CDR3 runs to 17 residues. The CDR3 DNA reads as TGTGCCAGCAGCTCCCGGGACAGGGGACTTTCGAACACTGAAGCTTTCTTT. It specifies CASSSRDRGLSNTEAFF.

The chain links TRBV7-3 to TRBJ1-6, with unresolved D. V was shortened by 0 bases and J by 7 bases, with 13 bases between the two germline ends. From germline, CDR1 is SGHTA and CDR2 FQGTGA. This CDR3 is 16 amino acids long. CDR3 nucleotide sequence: TGTGCCAGCAGCTTAACGGGTTCAGCGTTGAATTCACCCCTCCACTTT. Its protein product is CASSLTGSALNSPLHF.

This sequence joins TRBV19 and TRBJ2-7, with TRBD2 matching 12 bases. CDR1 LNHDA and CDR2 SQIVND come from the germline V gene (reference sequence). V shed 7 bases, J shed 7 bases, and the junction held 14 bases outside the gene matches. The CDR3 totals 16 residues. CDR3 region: CASNGGGLAGGEEQYF. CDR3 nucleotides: TGTGCCAGTAATGGAGGCGGGCTAGCGGGAGGGGAAGAGCAGTACTTC.

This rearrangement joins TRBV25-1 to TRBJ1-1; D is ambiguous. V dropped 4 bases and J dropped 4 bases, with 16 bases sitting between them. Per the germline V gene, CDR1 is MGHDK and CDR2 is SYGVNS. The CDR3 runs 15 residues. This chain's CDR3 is CASSGRIEGGTEAFF. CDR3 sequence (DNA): TGTGCCAGCAGTGGAAGGATTGAGGGTGGCACTGAAGCTTTCTTT.